This TCR beta chain comes out of a study of cytomegalovirus exposure and HLA in healthy donors. Study-level findings and limits: Available immune exposure information covered CMV serostatus only.

Between the trimmed V and J ends, which lost 4 bases and 2 bases, there was a span of 15 bases. The CDR3 consists of 15 residues. In germline, CDR1 is SGHAT, CDR2 FQNNGV. For this clone: Its cognate antigen is unknown.

60 Vbeta and 13 Jbeta primers were used in PCR. Here immunoSEQ multiplex PCR was the method, and the copy in TCRdb shows in-frame clones only, minus some. The top ten hold about 3.7% of the sample, which has around 140,000 clones, approximately 80% seen once. Unrecorded immune exposure was likely among donors, who were nominally healthy when sampled. The sequence was obtained from a male donor in good health and CMV-seronegative. Sequenced material: PBMCs. The V gene is TRBV11-2, the J gene TRBJ2-7, with D possibly being TRBD1 (6 bases). The CDR3 region has the DNA TGTGCCAGCAGCTCCCACCGGGACATAACCTACGAGCAGTACTTC. It encodes CASSSHRDITYEQYF.